The rows below give T cell receptor beta chains drawn from one sample of a study of blood T cell repertoires in COVID-19. Clones were read by immunoSEQ multiplex PCR, and TCRdb kept only the in-frame ones, dropping some. The profile covers a few hundred thousand clones, with more than 85% appearing a single time and approximately 3.7% taken by the ten largest. The sample comprised PBMCs or T cells enriched from blood (not recorded which). These receptors were collected from a woman in her twenties or thirties who had recovered from COVID-19. Each CDR3 is given with its conserved first and last residue. The order of the fields is D gene, V gene, J gene, clone size, CDR3 DNA, CDR3 protein. D genes are given only for firm matches. The size entry is marked missing in some rows and otherwise reads once, few, many or a size class.

>-|TRBV9|TRBJ2-3|-
TGTGCCAGCAGCGTGGCGGGACGGACAGATACGCAGTATTTT
CASSVAGRTDTQYF
>-|TRBV4-1|TRBJ2-1|-
TGCGCCAGCAGCCAAGAAAGTAGTGATGAGCAGTTCTTC
CASSQESSDEQFF
>TRBD1|TRBV19|TRBJ2-7|once
TGTGCCAGTAGGGGACAGGGTGGATCCTACGAGCAGTACTTC
CASRGQGGSYEQYF
>-|TRBV5-6|TRBJ2-5|-
TGTGCCAGCAGCCGATACATACAAGAGACCCAGTACTTC
CASSRYIQETQYF
>TRBD2|TRBV19|TRBJ2-7|-
TGTGCCAGTAGTACGACTAGCGGATATCTTCTCTACGAGCAGTACTTC
CASSTTSGYLLYEQYF
>-|TRBV9|TRBJ1-2|-
TGTGCCAGCAGCGTAAATGAGAACTATGGCTACACCTTC
CASSVNENYGYTF
>-|TRBV6-2/TRBV6-3|TRBJ1-6|once
TGTGCCAGCAGTTACGGTTCGGATTCACCCCTCCACTTT
CASSYGSDSPLHF
>-|TRBV7-6|TRBJ1-1|-
TGTGCCAGCAGCTTAGATGCCGGGGAAGGTAACACTGAAGCTTTCTTT
CASSLDAGEGNTEAFF
>TRBD1|TRBV6-5|TRBJ1-2|-
TGTGCCAGCACCTCCGGGACAGTCTATGGCTACACCTTC
CASTSGTVYGYTF
>TRBD1|TRBV4-2|TRBJ1-3|few
TGTGCCAGCAGCCAAGGGTCAGGGACAGGGACGAACACCATATATTTT
CASSQGSGTGTNTIYF
>-|TRBV4-1|TRBJ2-5|-
TGCGCCAGCAGCACCCATATCTCCGGCGGGGAGACCCAGTACTTC
CASSTHISGGETQYF
>TRBD2|TRBV20-1|TRBJ2-1|once
TGCAGTGCTAGACTAGCGGAACAGTTCTTC
CSARLAEQFF
>-|TRBV28|TRBJ2-5|-
TGTGCCAGCAGTGATGAGGAGACCCAGTACTTC
CASSDEETQYF
>-|TRBV28|TRBJ1-6|few
TGTGCCAGCAGTTTACAACCCCGAGCGTATAATTCACCCCTCCACTTT
CASSLQPRAYNSPLHF
>-|TRBV29-1|TRBJ2-1|-
TGCAGCGCTGGAAAGGAGACAGGTTACAATGAGCAGTTCTTC
CSAGKETGYNEQFF
>-|TRBV29-1|TRBJ2-1|-
TGCAGCGTTGAAGCCCGCGGGGCGGAACCGACCTACAATGAGCAGTTCTTC
CSVEARGAEPTYNEQFF
>TRBD1|TRBV5-1|TRBJ1-2|-
TGCGCCAGCAGCGTTTCCGGACAGGGGGATGGCTACACCTTC
CASSVSGQGDGYTF
>-|TRBV29-1|TRBJ1-2|-
TGCAGCGTTGGGGACCTAGGGGGCTATGGCTACACCTTC
CSVGDLGGYGYTF
>-|TRBV19|TRBJ1-4|-
TGTGCCAGTAGTATAGGCCCAGGGGTTGAACTGTTTTTT
CASSIGPGVELFF
>TRBD1|TRBV14|TRBJ1-1|-
TGTGCCAGCAGCCAGAGGACAGGGAGGAACACTGAAGCTTTCTTT
CASSQRTGRNTEAFF
>-|TRBV11-2|TRBJ2-2|-
TGTGCCAGCAACCTAGGGGGCGGGGAGCTGTTTTTT
CASNLGGGELFF
>-|TRBV5-1|TRBJ2-4|-
TGCGCCAGCAGCCTAACCGGACTCACACTAGCCAAAAACATTCAGTACTTC
CASSLTGLTLAKNIQYF
>TRBD1|TRBV6-1|TRBJ1-2|-
TGTGCCAGCAGTGAAGGGTGGAGGGGGCGACGTTATGGCTACACCTTC
CASSEGWRGRRYGYTF
>-|TRBV23-1|TRBJ1-2|-
TGCGCCAGCAGTCAATCTGGGGCGGATGGCTACACCTTC
CASSQSGADGYTF
>TRBD1|TRBV3-1/TRBV3-2|TRBJ2-1|-
TGTGCCAGCAGCCAAGGAGCCCCGGACAGGGGCCCCTCTATCTACAATGAGCAGTTCTTC
CASSQGAPDRGPSIYNEQFF
>TRBD1|TRBV9|TRBJ2-2|-
TGTGCCAGCAGCGTATCACCTACAGGGGCCGGGGAGCTGTTTTTT
CASSVSPTGAGELFF
>-|TRBV30|TRBJ1-6|once
TGTGCCTGGAGGCCCCCGGATTCACCCCTCCACTTT
CAWRPPDSPLHF
>TRBD2|TRBV7-3|TRBJ2-2|-
TGTGCCAGCAGTAATAGCGGGAGTAGCGGGGAGCTGTTTTTT
CASSNSGSSGELFF
>TRBD1|TRBV16|TRBJ1-2|-
TGTGCCAGCAGCCACACCCCCGGGACAGGGAAGGCCCAGGGCTACACCTTC
CASSHTPGTGKAQGYTF
>TRBD2|TRBV19|TRBJ2-1|-
TGTGCCAGTTCCGGGACTAGCGGATTTTCTTCCTACAATGAGCAGTTCTTC
CASSGTSGFSSYNEQFF
>TRBD1|TRBV24-1|TRBJ2-7|-
TGTGCCACCAGTGATTCGGGACAGGGCGTGTCCTACGAGCAGTACTTC
CATSDSGQGVSYEQYF
>TRBD2|TRBV4-1|TRBJ2-1|-
TGCGCCAGCAGCCAATATGGCCTAGCGGGATATGAGCAGTTCTTC
CASSQYGLAGYEQFF
>-|TRBV6-6|TRBJ1-2|-
TGTGCCAGCAGTTCTAGGGAGGGGTATGGCTACACCTTC
CASSSREGYGYTF
>-|TRBV18|TRBJ1-2|-
TGTGCCAGCTCACCATCAGGGCTGAACTATGGCTACACCTTC
CASSPSGLNYGYTF
>TRBD1|TRBV28|TRBJ1-2|once
TGTGCCAGCAGCCCCGGACAGGGCGGAGGCTACACCTTC
CASSPGQGGGYTF
>TRBD2|TRBV7-6|TRBJ2-7|once
TGTGCCAGCAGCCTTCGACTAGCGGCGACCTACGAGCAGTACTTC
CASSLRLAATYEQYF
>-|TRBV27|TRBJ1-6|-
TGTGCCAGCAGTTTCGGGGTCCTGAGCTCCTATAATTCACCCCTCCACTTT
CASSFGVLSSYNSPLHF
>TRBD1|TRBV18|TRBJ1-1|-
TGTGCCAGCTCACCACAGGGACAGGGGTTGTCAGCTTTCTTT
CASSPQGQGLSAFF
>TRBD2|TRBV6-1|TRBJ2-7|-
TGTGCCAGCAGTGAACAAGGTAGCGGGGCGTCCTACGAGCAGTACTTC
CASSEQGSGASYEQYF
>-|TRBV21-1|TRBJ1-2|-
TGTGCCAGCAGCACAGAGGGGCTAGGGGGCTATGGCTACACCTTC
CASSTEGLGGYGYTF
>TRBD1|TRBV3-1/TRBV3-2|TRBJ2-7|-
TGTGCCAGCAGCACGGGACAGGGCTACGAGCAGTACTTC
CASSTGQGYEQYF
>-|TRBV19|TRBJ1-1|-
TGTGCCAGTAGTACCATCGGGACTTTGACTGAAGCTTTCTTT
CASSTIGTLTEAFF
>TRBD2|TRBV5-6|TRBJ2-2|-
TGTGCCAGCAGGCCCCTTAGCGGGGCGAACACCGGGGAGCTGTTTTTT
CASRPLSGANTGELFF
>TRBD2|TRBV4-2|TRBJ2-2|-
TGTGCCAGCAGCCTGCCTACTAGCGGGAGTGGCGGGGAGCTGTTTTTT
CASSLPTSGSGGELFF
>-|TRBV29-1|TRBJ1-2|once
TGCAGCGCTGACGGGGGGTTCTACTATGGCTACACCTTC
CSADGGFYYGYTF